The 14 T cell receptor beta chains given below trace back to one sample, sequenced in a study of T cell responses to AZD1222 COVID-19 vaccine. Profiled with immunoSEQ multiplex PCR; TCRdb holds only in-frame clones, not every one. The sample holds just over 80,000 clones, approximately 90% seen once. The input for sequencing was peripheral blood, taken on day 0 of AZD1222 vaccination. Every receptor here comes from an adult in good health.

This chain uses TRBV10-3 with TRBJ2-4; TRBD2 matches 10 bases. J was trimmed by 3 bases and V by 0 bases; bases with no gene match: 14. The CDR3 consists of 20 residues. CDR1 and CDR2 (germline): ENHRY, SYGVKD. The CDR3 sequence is CAISESGLAGAHGGKNIQYF. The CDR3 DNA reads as TGTGCCATCAGTGAGTCTGGTCTAGCGGGGGCCCATGGGGGCAAAAACATTCAGTACTTC.

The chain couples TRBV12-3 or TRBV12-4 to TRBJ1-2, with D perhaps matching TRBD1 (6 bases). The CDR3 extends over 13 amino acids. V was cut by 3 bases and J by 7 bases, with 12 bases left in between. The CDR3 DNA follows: TGTGCCAGCAGTTTGGGGGGGCGCGGTGGCTACACCTTC. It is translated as CASSLGGRGGYTF.

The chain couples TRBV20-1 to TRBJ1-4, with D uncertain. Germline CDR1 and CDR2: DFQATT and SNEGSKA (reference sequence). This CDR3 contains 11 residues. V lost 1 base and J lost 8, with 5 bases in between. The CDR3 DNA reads TGCAGTGCTAGAGTAAGGGAAAAACTGTTTTTT. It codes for CSARVREKLFF.

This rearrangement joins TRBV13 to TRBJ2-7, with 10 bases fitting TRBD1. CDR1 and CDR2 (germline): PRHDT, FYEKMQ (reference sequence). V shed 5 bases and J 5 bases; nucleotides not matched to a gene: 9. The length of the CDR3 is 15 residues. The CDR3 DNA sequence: TGTGCCAGCAGCAGTTACGGGACAGGGGACCACGAGCAGTACTTC. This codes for CASSSYGTGDHEQYF. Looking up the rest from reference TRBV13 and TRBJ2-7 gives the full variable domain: AAGVIQSPRHLIKEKRETATLKCYPIPRHDTVYWYQQGPGQDPQFLISFYEKMQSDKGSIPDRFSAQQFSDYHSELNMSSLELGDSALYFCASSSYGTGDHEQYFGPGTRLTVT.

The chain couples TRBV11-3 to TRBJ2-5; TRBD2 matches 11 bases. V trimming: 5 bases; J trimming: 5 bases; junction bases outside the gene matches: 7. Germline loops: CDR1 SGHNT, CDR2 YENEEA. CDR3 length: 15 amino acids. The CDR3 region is CASSLTSGGWETQYF. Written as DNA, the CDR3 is TGTGCCAGCAGCCTAACTAGCGGGGGCTGGGAGACCCAGTACTTC. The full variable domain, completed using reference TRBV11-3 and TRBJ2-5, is EAGVVQSPRYKIIEKKQPVAFWCNPISGHNTLYWYLQNLGQGPELLIRYENEEAVDDSQLPKDRFSAERLKGVDSTLKIQPAELGDSAVYLCASSLTSGGWETQYFGPGTRLLVL.

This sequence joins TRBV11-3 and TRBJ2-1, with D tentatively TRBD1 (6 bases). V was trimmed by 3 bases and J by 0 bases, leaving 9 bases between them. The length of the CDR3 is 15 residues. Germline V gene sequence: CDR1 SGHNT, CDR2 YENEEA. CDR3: CASSFRTDSYNEQFF. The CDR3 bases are TGTGCCAGCAGCTTCCGGACAGACTCCTACAATGAGCAGTTCTTC.

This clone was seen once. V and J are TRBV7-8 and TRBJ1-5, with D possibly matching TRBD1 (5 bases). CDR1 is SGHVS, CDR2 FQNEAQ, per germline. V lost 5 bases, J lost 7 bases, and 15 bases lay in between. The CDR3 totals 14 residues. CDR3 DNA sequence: TGTGCCAGCAGCCCCATAGGGGTAAACCAGCCCCAGCATTTT. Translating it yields CASSPIGVNQPQHF.

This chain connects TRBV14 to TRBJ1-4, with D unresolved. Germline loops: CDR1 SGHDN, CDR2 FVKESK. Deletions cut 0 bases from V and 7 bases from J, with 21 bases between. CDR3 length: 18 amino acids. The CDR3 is CASSQDPGWKQDFEKLFF. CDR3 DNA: TGTGCCAGCAGCCAAGATCCCGGTTGGAAGCAGGATTTTGAAAAACTGTTTTTT.

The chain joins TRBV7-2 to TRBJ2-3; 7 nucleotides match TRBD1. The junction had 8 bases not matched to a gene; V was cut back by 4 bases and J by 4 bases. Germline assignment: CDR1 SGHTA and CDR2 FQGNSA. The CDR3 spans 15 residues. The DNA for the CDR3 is TGTGCCAGCAGCTCACAGGGGATCTTATCAGATACGCAGTATTTT. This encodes CASSSQGILSDTQYF.

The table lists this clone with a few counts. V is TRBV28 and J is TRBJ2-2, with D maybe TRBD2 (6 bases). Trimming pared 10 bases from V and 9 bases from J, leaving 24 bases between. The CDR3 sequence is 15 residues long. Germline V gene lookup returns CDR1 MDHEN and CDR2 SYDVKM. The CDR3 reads CATAQDGGLVRELFF. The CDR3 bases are TGTGCCACCGCCCAGGACGGGGGATTGGTCCGGGAGCTGTTTTTT.

The CDR3 is CASSSIRDIGGYTF. Written as DNA, the CDR3 is TGTGCCAGCAGCTCAATCCGGGACATCGGTGGCTACACCTTC. This chain links TRBV13 with TRBJ1-2, with a weak D call TRBD1 (6 bases). This CDR3 contains 14 residues. Trimming cost V 4 bases and J 7 bases, with 16 bases left between them. The germline CDR1 and CDR2 sequences are PRHDT and FYEKMQ (reference sequence). Full variable domain (outside the CDR3, taken from reference TRBV13 and TRBJ1-2): AAGVIQSPRHLIKEKRETATLKCYPIPRHDTVYWYQQGPGQDPQFLISFYEKMQSDKGSIPDRFSAQQFSDYHSELNMSSLELGDSALYFCASSSIRDIGGYTFGSGTRLTVV.

The CDR3 is CAWSVPPRRGYTF. The DNA of the CDR3 is TGTGCCTGGAGTGTACCCCCCCGGAGGGGCTACACCTTC. This chain uses TRBV30 with TRBJ1-2; D is unresolved. In germline, CDR1 is GTSNPN, CDR2 SVGIG (reference sequence). The CDR3 contains 13 residues. The germline V and J ends were trimmed by 0 bases and 8 bases, with 13 bases remaining between them.

The CDR3 nucleotides are TGTGCCAGCAGCTTAGACCCGCGGGAGCAGTACTTC. This sequence encodes CASSLDPREQYF. The chain couples TRBV11-2 to TRBJ2-7; no clear D. CDR1 and CDR2 (germline): SGHAT, FQNNGV. V lost 0 bases to trimming and J lost 7 bases, with 7 bases between them. The CDR3 loop spans 12 amino acids.

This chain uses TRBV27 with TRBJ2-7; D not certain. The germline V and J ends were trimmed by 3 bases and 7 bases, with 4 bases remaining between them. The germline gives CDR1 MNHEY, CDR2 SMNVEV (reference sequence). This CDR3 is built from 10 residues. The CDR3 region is CASSFSEQYF. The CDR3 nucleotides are TGTGCCAGCAGTTTTAGTGAGCAGTACTTC.